This T cell receptor (beta chain) appears in the sequencing data of a study of blood T cell repertoires in COVID-19. This clone has more than one count but fewer than ten. Sequencing was performed with immunoSEQ multiplex PCR; in TCRdb, only in-frame clones are kept and a portion is missing. The repertoire holds 140,000 or so clones, around four fifths seen once, with 3% to 3.5% in the top ten. This clonotype was obtained from a woman between 50 and 59 years old with acute COVID-19. Sequenced: PBMCs or T cells enriched from blood (not recorded which).

The CDR3 sequence is CASSVAAGGKFRETQYF. Here the CDR3 DNA reads TGTGCCAGCAGCGTAGCGGCGGGAGGGAAGTTTAGGGAGACCCAGTACTTC. The V and J genes are TRBV9 and TRBJ2-5; 9 nucleotides align to TRBD2. V lost 0 bases and J lost 5; bases outside the gene matches: 11. The CDR3 is made up of 17 amino acids. Germline CDR1 reads SGDLS; CDR2 reads YYNGEE.